Each of the 20 T cell receptor beta chains below was sequenced from the same sample in a study of chemoradiotherapy in HPV16-positive cancers. Measured with immunoSEQ multiplex PCR; TCRdb has only the in-frame clones, and not every one. The data hold around 40,000 clones, with more than 75% observed a single time. The material sequenced was blood, taken from a patient who underwent chemoradiotherapy. The receptors were gathered from a human donor with HPV-associated anogenital cancer.

The CDR3 region is CASSLEYGELFF. The CDR3 DNA reads as TGTGCCAGCAGCTTGGAATACGGGGAGCTGTTTTTT. The V and J genes are TRBV5-4 and TRBJ2-2; D is ambiguous. Germline assignment: CDR1 SGHNT and CDR2 YYREEE (reference sequence). V was shortened by 0 bases and J by 7 bases, with 4 bases between the two germline ends. CDR3 length equals 12 residues.

V is TRBV9 and J is TRBJ1-1, with 9 bases matching TRBD1. CDR3 length: 13 amino acids. V lost 2 bases, J lost 8 bases, and 4 bases stayed unmatched. Germline V CDR1 and CDR2: SGDLS, YYNGEE. CDR3 loop: CASSVGTGLEAFF. Here the CDR3 DNA reads TGTGCCAGCAGCGTTGGGACAGGGTTAGAAGCTTTCTTT.

This clone was counted a few times. The genes are TRBV29-1 and TRBJ1-4, with D hard to call. The CDR3 loop spans 13 amino acids. V gave up 3 bases and J gave up 8 bases, with 13 bases separating them. From germline, CDR1 is SQVTM and CDR2 ANQGSEA. The CDR3 nucleotides are TGCAGCGTTGAGAAGGGAATGAAGGAAAAACTGTTTTTT. It yields the protein CSVEKGMKEKLFF.

This chain joins TRBV7-9 and TRBJ1-4; 7 nucleotides match TRBD1. The CDR3 extends over 16 amino acids. Germline V gives CDR1 SEHNR, CDR2 FQNEAQ (reference sequence). V trimming: 5 bases; J trimming: 4 bases; junction bases outside the gene matches: 10. The CDR3 bases are TGTGCCAGCAGCCTCCTAGAGGGACAGCTTAATGAAAAACTGTTTTTT. Its protein is CASSLLEGQLNEKLFF.

Here the CDR3 reads CASSRGVSGANVLTF. The CDR3 nucleotides are TGTGCCAGCAGTAGGGGGGTATCCGGGGCCAACGTCCTGACTTTC. The V gene is TRBV6-1, the J gene TRBJ2-6; D is possibly TRBD1 or TRBD2 (6 bases each). Germline assignment: CDR1 MNHNS and CDR2 SASEGT. The CDR3 is 15 residues long. Trimming removed 5 bases from V and 4 bases from J, with 12 bases in between.

This clone was counted only a few times. The chain uses TRBV11-3 and TRBJ1-6; no clear D gene. CDR3 size: 14 residues. The ends were cut back, 1 base at V and 7 bases at J, with 8 bases in the middle. From germline, CDR1 is SGHNT and CDR2 YENEEA. The CDR3 loop is CASSLGGSNSPLHF. Written as DNA, the CDR3 is TGTGCCAGCAGCTTAGGAGGTTCCAATTCACCCCTCCACTTT.

This chain links TRBV18 with TRBJ1-4, with 8 bases lining up with TRBD1. This CDR3 contains 16 residues. The trim removed 6 bases at V and 0 bases at J, leaving 6 bases unmatched. CDR1 KGHSH and CDR2 LQKENI come from the germline V gene. The CDR3 is CASSLTGAATNEKLFF. The CDR3 region has the DNA TGTGCCAGCTCCCTGACAGGGGCCGCAACTAATGAAAAACTGTTTTTT.

The genes are TRBV18 and TRBJ1-1; perhaps TRBD1 as D (6 bases). CDR1 and CDR2 (germline): KGHSH, LQKENI. The CDR3 contains 13 residues. V was trimmed by 6 bases and J by 1 base, leaving 9 bases between them. CDR3 protein: CASSLDRNTEAFF. CDR3 sequence (DNA): TGTGCCAGCTCCCTGGACAGGAACACTGAAGCTTTCTTT.

By share, this clone ranks as medium-sized. The chain has TRBV11-2 and TRBJ1-1, with D unresolved. V dropped 1 base and J dropped 1 base, with 4 bases sitting between them. This CDR3 comprises 13 residues. Germline V gene lookup returns CDR1 SGHAT and CDR2 FQNNGV. The CDR3 loop is CASSLGRNTEAFF. DNA for the CDR3: TGTGCCAGCAGCTTAGGGCGGAACACTGAAGCTTTCTTT.

This clone was picked up one time. The chain has TRBV11-2 and TRBJ2-5, with a possible D match to TRBD1 (5 bases). The CDR3 has 15 amino acids. Germline CDR1 SGHAT, CDR2 FQNNGV. V lost 1 base, J lost 1 base, and 10 bases lay in between. The CDR3 DNA is TGTGCCAGCAGCTTAGGGGCAGGGTCCCAAGAGACCCAGTACTTC. Its translation is CASSLGAGSQETQYF.

J is TRBJ2-6 and V is TRBV7-9; D unresolved. This CDR3 contains 15 residues. Trimming shortened V by 2 bases and J by 6 bases, and 11 bases separated the two germline ends. The germline CDR1 and CDR2 sequences are SEHNR and FQNEAQ (reference sequence). CDR3 sequence: CASSLRVSEANVLTF. The CDR3 coding sequence is TGTGCCAGCAGCTTACGGGTGAGCGAGGCCAACGTCCTGACTTTC.

This chain links TRBV6-5 with TRBJ1-2, with 7 bases matching TRBD1. The germline V gene encodes CDR1 MNHEY and CDR2 SVGAGI. The junction had 4 bases not matched to a gene; V was cut back by 2 bases and J by 4 bases. This CDR3 is 14 amino acids long. This CDR3 reads CASSYGGQVYGYTF. The CDR3 region has the DNA TGTGCCAGCAGTTACGGCGGACAGGTCTATGGCTACACCTTC.

CDR3 sequence (DNA): TGCGCCAGCAGCCAAGATGGTGGGAAAGAGACCCAGTACTTC. Protein: CASSQDGGKETQYF. The chain combines TRBV4-3 with TRBJ2-5; D gene unclear. CDR3 length: 14 residues. V was clipped by 0 bases and J by 3 bases, with 8 bases between them. Germline V lookup: CDR1 LGHNA, CDR2 YSLEER.

The chain joins TRBV10-3 to TRBJ1-2; D is unclear. The CDR3 loop spans 13 amino acids. Trimming took off 7 bases at V and 4 bases at J, with 13 bases between the two ends. Germline values: CDR1 ENHRY, CDR2 SYGVKD. The CDR3 spells CAIIQDFAYGYTF. The CDR3, as DNA: TGTGCCATCATTCAGGACTTTGCCTATGGCTACACCTTC.

The genes are TRBV10-2 and TRBJ1-2, with D tentatively TRBD1 (6 bases). Germline CDR1 reads WSHSY; CDR2 reads SAAADI. V was pared by 0 bases and J by 2 bases, with 10 bases between. This CDR3 is built from 15 residues. The CDR3 here is CASSESSQGNYGYTF. In DNA form, the CDR3 reads TGCGCCAGCAGTGAGTCGAGCCAGGGGAACTATGGCTACACCTTC.

The chain recombines TRBV11-3 with TRBJ2-2; D remains unclear. Trimming cost V 5 bases and J 0 bases, with 13 bases left between them. The V gene's germline CDR1 is SGHNT and CDR2 YENEEA. This CDR3 contains 16 residues. CDR3 sequence: CASSPWTDTNTGELFF. CDR3 DNA sequence: TGTGCCAGCAGCCCCTGGACCGACACGAACACCGGGGAGCTGTTTTTT.

This sequence joins TRBV29-1 and TRBJ2-2; 9 nucleotides align to TRBD2. The CDR3 loop spans 17 amino acids. Germline CDR1 reads SQVTM; CDR2 reads ANQGSEA. V lost 3 bases, J lost 6 bases, and 14 bases stayed unmatched. As DNA, the CDR3 is TGCAGCGTTGAGCTAGCGGGGCATCTACGGTCCTCCGGGGAGCTGTTTTTT. This encodes CSVELAGHLRSSGELFF.

In this sample, this clone turned up a few times. V usage is TRBV6-1 and J usage is TRBJ1-5; D is unresolved. Deletions cut 10 bases from V and 2 bases from J, with 12 bases between. The germline V gene has CDR1 MNHNS and CDR2 SASEGT. This CDR3 region has 13 residues. CDR3 sequence reads: CATKARGNQPQHF. The CDR3 DNA reads as TGTGCCACCAAGGCACGGGGCAATCAGCCCCAGCATTTT.

A few counts support this clone. This chain connects TRBV27 to TRBJ1-1; 11 bases agree with TRBD1. Germline V gives CDR1 MNHEY, CDR2 SMNVEV (reference sequence). V was clipped by 3 bases and J by 5 bases; unmatched bases: 5. The CDR3 runs to 15 residues. The CDR3 DNA reads TGTGCCAGCAGTTTGATTGGGGACAGGGGGACTGAAGCTTTCTTT. This translates into CASSLIGDRGTEAFF.

The rearrangement joins TRBV7-3 to TRBJ2-2, with D hard to call. V gave up 5 bases and J gave up 0 bases, with 7 bases separating them. CDR1 is SGHTA and CDR2 is FQGTGA in the germline V gene. This CDR3 comprises 14 residues. CDR3 sequence: CASSLTPNTGELFF. The CDR3 nucleotides read TGTGCCAGCAGCCTGACACCGAACACCGGGGAGCTGTTTTTT.